This T cell receptor (beta chain) came from a study of cytomegalovirus exposure and HLA in healthy donors. Study-wide results and caveats: Cytomegalovirus association was assigned to approximately 160 TCR beta chains.

This clone was seen a few times. What it recognizes is unknown. Sequenced by immunoSEQ multiplex PCR; TCRdb stores in-frame clones only, minus some. This table holds approximately 260,000 clones, 86% found once. V dropped 10 bases and J dropped 6; count of bases not matched to a gene: 3. CDR1 and CDR2 (germline): ENHRY, SYGVKD. The length of the CDR3 is 11 residues. The source material was PBMCs. This rearrangement joins TRBV10-3 to TRBJ1-2; 9 bases match TRBD1. This TCR came from a woman younger than 30 in good health and CMV-seronegative. CDR3 sequence reads: CATGQGNGYTF. As DNA, the CDR3 is TGTGCCACCGGACAGGGGAATGGCTACACCTTC.